One sample yielded the 22 T cell receptor beta chains listed below, sequenced in a study of OX40 agonist ivuxolimab in advanced cancers. Measured with immunoSEQ multiplex PCR; TCRdb has only the in-frame clones, and not every one. The sample lists about 77,000 clones, 87% occurring once. The material was CD4+ or CD8+ T cells sorted from blood, obtained in a trial of the OX40 agonist ivuxolimab. Receptors originate from an adult with an advanced solid tumor such as melanoma, head and neck, liver or kidney cancer.

This clone is a singleton in its sample. The rearrangement joins TRBV5-5 to TRBJ1-6; TRBD1 might be the D (6 bases). This CDR3 is built from 18 residues. V was cut by 0 bases and J by 0 bases, with 13 bases left in between. Germline assignment: CDR1 SGHKS and CDR2 YYEKEE (reference sequence). The CDR3 loop reads CASSLGKTGSSYNSPLHF. The CDR3 region has the DNA TGTGCCAGCAGCTTGGGTAAGACAGGAAGCTCCTATAATTCACCCCTCCACTTT.

V is TRBV7-8 and J is TRBJ2-7, with D maybe TRBD1 (6 bases). V was pared by 5 bases and J by 4 bases, with 12 bases between. CDR3 length: 13 residues. Germline V gene lookup returns CDR1 SGHVS and CDR2 FQNEAQ. The CDR3 nucleotides read TGTGCCAGCAGCGGGACACAGGGTTACGAGCAGTACTTC. Protein product: CASSGTQGYEQYF.

The chain carries TRBV6-5 and TRBJ1-2, with 7 bases identical to TRBD1. The CDR3 covers 14 residues. CDR1 and CDR2 from the germline V gene are MNHEY and SVGAGI. Trimming cost V 4 bases and J 3 bases; bases outside gene matches: 5. The CDR3 loop reads CASSSTGLYYGYTF. The CDR3 nucleotides read TGTGCCAGCAGTTCGACAGGGTTATACTATGGCTACACCTTC.

The genes are TRBV30 and TRBJ1-4, with D tentatively TRBD1 (6 bases). Germline V gene data show CDR1 as GTSNPN and CDR2 as SVGIG (reference sequence). V lost 7 bases, J lost 4 bases, and 10 bases lay in between. The CDR3 loop spans 12 amino acids. The CDR3: CAFDRFNEKLFF. CDR3 in DNA: TGTGCCTTTGACAGGTTTAATGAAAAACTGTTTTTT.

This chain uses TRBV29-1 with TRBJ2-1; the match to TRBD2 covers 10 bases. The CDR3 consists of 15 residues. V shed 3 bases, J shed 3 bases, and the junction held 5 bases outside the gene matches. The V gene's germline CDR1 is SQVTM and CDR2 ANQGSEA. The CDR3 here is CSVDGLAGDYNEQFF. The CDR3 DNA follows: TGCAGCGTTGATGGGCTAGCGGGAGACTACAATGAGCAGTTCTTC.

This chain uses TRBV5-6 with TRBJ2-5; D perhaps matches TRBD1 (6 bases). Germline V gene data show CDR1 as SGHDT and CDR2 as YYEEEE. Trimming took off 4 bases at V and 9 bases at J, with 16 bases between the two ends. This CDR3 region has 13 residues. CDR3 protein: CASSQGMGAAQYF. The CDR3 bases are TGTGCCAGCAGCCAGGGGATGGGAGCGGCCCAGTACTTC.

This chain connects TRBV7-9 to TRBJ2-2, with 10 bases fitting TRBD2. The CDR3 loop spans 17 amino acids. Trimming removed 7 bases from V and 2 bases from J; junction bases left unmatched: 10. CDR1 is SEHNR and CDR2 is FQNEAQ in the germline V gene (reference sequence). CDR3 protein: CASKRSSGGTNTGELFF. CDR3 nucleotide sequence: TGTGCCAGCAAGCGGTCTAGCGGGGGAACAAACACCGGGGAGCTGTTTTTT.

The rearrangement uses TRBV5-1 and TRBJ2-5; D not certain. Germline V lookup: CDR1 SGHRS, CDR2 YFSETQ. V gave up 0 bases and J gave up 4 bases, with 10 bases separating them. The CDR3 loop spans 14 amino acids. The CDR3 region has the DNA TGCGCCAGCAGCTTGGCCGGCGGATCAGAGACCCAGTACTTC. Translated: CASSLAGGSETQYF.

The chain couples TRBV7-6 to TRBJ2-5, with 7 nucleotides matching TRBD1. The V and J ends lost 5 bases and 2 bases, in that order; junction bases with no gene match: 5. CDR3 length equals 14 residues. Germline CDR1 and CDR2: SGHVS and FNYEAQ. CDR3 loop: CASSGPTGQETQYF. CDR3 DNA: TGTGCCAGCAGCGGCCCGACAGGGCAAGAGACCCAGTACTTC.

The genes are TRBV14 and TRBJ2-3; D may match TRBD1 or TRBD2 (5 bases each). This CDR3 has 14 residues. The germline V and J ends were trimmed by 2 bases and 1 base, with 7 bases remaining between them. Germline assignment: CDR1 SGHDN and CDR2 FVKESK. CDR3 loop: CASSQWDGTDTQYF. CDR3 DNA: TGTGCCAGCAGCCAATGGGACGGCACAGATACGCAGTATTTT.

CDR3 in amino acids: CASSLALGQTSTDTQYF. In DNA form, the CDR3 reads TGCGCCAGCAGCTTGGCCCTGGGACAGACTAGCACAGATACGCAGTATTTT. The chain uses TRBV5-1 and TRBJ2-3; TRBD1 agrees at 7 bases. V shed 0 bases and J 0 bases; nucleotides not matched to a gene: 7. Per the germline V gene, CDR1 is SGHRS and CDR2 is YFSETQ. This CDR3 is built from 17 residues.

V is TRBV5-1 and J is TRBJ2-5; D unresolved. The germline gives CDR1 SGHRS, CDR2 YFSETQ. Trimming removed 2 bases at V and 2 bases at J, with 13 bases between. The CDR3 spans 15 residues. The CDR3 nucleotides are TGCGCCAGCAGCTTAAGGTCAAGCGCTCAAGAGACCCAGTACTTC. It encodes CASSLRSSAQETQYF.

V gene TRBV4-2 combines with J gene TRBJ2-1; weak D call: TRBD2 (6 bases). Germline V gene lookup returns CDR1 LGHNA and CDR2 YNFKEQ. Deletions cut 0 bases from V and 0 bases from J, with 15 bases between. The CDR3 is 18 amino acids. CDR3: CASSQEGGRTLSYNEQFF. The CDR3 bases are TGTGCCAGCAGCCAAGAAGGAGGGCGCACCCTCTCCTACAATGAGCAGTTCTTC.

V usage is TRBV6-5 and J usage is TRBJ1-3, with 10 bases that match TRBD1. J lost 4 bases, V lost 5 bases, and 5 bases had no gene match. Germline V gives CDR1 MNHEY, CDR2 SVGAGI. The length of the CDR3 is 15 residues. CDR3 sequence: CASSRQGAPGNTIYF. The CDR3, as DNA: TGTGCCAGCAGTAGACAGGGGGCGCCCGGAAACACCATATATTTT.

This clone has just a few counts. The V and J genes are TRBV9 and TRBJ1-6; TRBD1 is a possible D gene (5 bases). CDR3 length equals 14 residues. Between the trimmed V and J ends, which lost 0 bases and 11 bases, there was a span of 12 bases. Germline V gene data show CDR1 as SGDLS and CDR2 as YYNGEE. CDR3 nucleotide sequence: TGTGCCAGCAGCGTAGATTATGGGGGGACACCCCTCCACTTT. This gives the protein CASSVDYGGTPLHF.

This sequence joins TRBV6-4 and TRBJ1-2, with D possibly being TRBD1 (5 bases). The CDR3 covers 14 residues. Germline lookup yields CDR1 MRHNA and CDR2 SNTAGT. V was clipped by 4 bases and J by 5 bases, with 14 bases between them. This CDR3 is CASSAGTSGYGYTF. The CDR3 nucleotides read TGTGCCAGCAGTGCAGGGACCTCTGGGTATGGCTACACCTTC.

J is TRBJ2-2 and V is TRBV7-9, with D unresolved. Germline values: CDR1 SEHNR, CDR2 FQNEAQ (reference sequence). Deletions cut 5 bases from V and 4 bases from J, with 11 bases between. The CDR3 has 14 amino acids. The CDR3 protein is CASSHDIPTGELFF. CDR3 DNA sequence: TGTGCCAGCAGCCACGATATACCCACCGGGGAGCTGTTTTTT.

A note on this clone: A read error may account for a junction end that differs from germline. The J gene is TRBJ1-6, the V gene TRBV2; D may be TRBD1 (5 bases). Germline CDR1 reads SNHLY; CDR2 reads FYNNEI. The CDR3 totals 14 residues. The CDR3 DNA reads as TGTGCCAGTAGTGGGACCCTCCCTAATTCACCCCTCCACTTT. It is translated as CASSGTLPNSPLHF.

The V and J genes are TRBV27 and TRBJ2-1, with 8 bases fitting TRBD2. Trimming cost V 8 bases and J 1 base; bases outside gene matches: 4. The germline CDR1 and CDR2 sequences are MNHEY and SMNVEV (reference sequence). CDR3 length equals 14 residues. The CDR3 coding sequence is TGTGCCAGCGGACGGGGGGGTTCCTACAATGAGCAGTTCTTC. Its translation is CASGRGGSYNEQFF.

This chain uses TRBV7-6 with TRBJ2-5; 8 positions agree with TRBD1. Germline V gives CDR1 SGHVS, CDR2 FNYEAQ. This CDR3 is built from 13 residues. Trimming cost V 5 bases and J 4 bases; bases outside gene matches: 3. CDR3 residues: CASSETGAETQYF. Here the CDR3 DNA reads TGTGCCAGCAGCGAGACAGGGGCAGAGACCCAGTACTTC.

The V and J genes are TRBV6-1 and TRBJ1-5, with TRBD1 matching 8 bases. CDR3 length: 14 amino acids. The germline gives CDR1 MNHNS, CDR2 SASEGT. V was clipped by 7 bases and J by 5 bases; unmatched bases: 7. The CDR3 here is CASTDRGFYQPQHF. Here the CDR3 DNA reads TGTGCCAGCACTGACAGGGGCTTCTATCAGCCCCAGCATTTT.

The rearrangement joins TRBV19 to TRBJ1-5; TRBD1 agrees at 11 bases. The CDR3 has 19 residues. The trim removed 5 bases at V and 4 bases at J, leaving 16 bases unmatched. Looked up from germline, CDR1 is LNHDA and CDR2 is SQIVND (reference sequence). Written as DNA, the CDR3 is TGTGCCAGTAGTGCGTCCGGGACAGGGGGGATTATAAGAAATCAGCCCCAGCATTTT. Translated: CASSASGTGGIIRNQPQHF.